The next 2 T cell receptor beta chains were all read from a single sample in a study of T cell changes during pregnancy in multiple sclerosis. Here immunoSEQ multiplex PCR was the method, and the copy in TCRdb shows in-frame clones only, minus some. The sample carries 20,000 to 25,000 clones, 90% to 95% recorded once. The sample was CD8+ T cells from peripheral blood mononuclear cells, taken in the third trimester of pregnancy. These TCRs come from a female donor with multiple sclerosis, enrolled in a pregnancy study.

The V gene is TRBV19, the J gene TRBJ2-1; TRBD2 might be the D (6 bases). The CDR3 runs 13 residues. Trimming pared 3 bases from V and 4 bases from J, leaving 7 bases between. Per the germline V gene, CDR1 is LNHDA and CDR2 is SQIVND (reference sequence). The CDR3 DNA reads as TGTGCCAGTAGTATGGGACTGTACAATGAGCAGTTCTTC. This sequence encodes CASSMGLYNEQFF.

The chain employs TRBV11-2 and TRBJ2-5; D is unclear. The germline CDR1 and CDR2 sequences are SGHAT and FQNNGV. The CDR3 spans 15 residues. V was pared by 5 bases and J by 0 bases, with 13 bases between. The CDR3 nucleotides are TGTGCCAGCAGCCCAACGTTGGCATACCAAGAGACCCAGTACTTC. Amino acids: CASSPTLAYQETQYF.